This entry describes one TCR beta chain. The antigen remains unidentified. The CDR3 extends over 14 amino acids. The J segment lost 5 bases and the V segment lost 4 bases, leaving 5 bases of the junction unmatched. Germline loops: CDR1 SGHRS, CDR2 YFSETQ. Time point noted: pre-treatment sample, taken before nivolumab and TIL therapy. This sample was taken from a study of TIL therapy for anti-PD-1-resistant metastatic lung cancer. Overall study context: Tumor harvest preceded PD-1/PD-L1 blockade, followed by nivolumab treatment. Regarding the study as a whole: Treatment-naive, never-smoker and oncogene-addicted patients were overrepresented in this highly selected cohort. Infused TIL clonotypes partially replaced the baseline blood repertoire, then decayed over months.

The libraries were made with immunoSEQ v3. Libraries were sequenced to around 2 million read pairs (survey) or about 5-6 million (deep). Clones were read by immunoSEQ multiplex PCR, and TCRdb kept only the in-frame ones, dropping some. This table has tens of thousands of clones, about 79% appearing once. The chain combines TRBV5-1 with TRBJ2-7; 11 bases match TRBD2. The source material was blood, sampled at baseline. The receptor was derived from a person between 25 and 80 years old with non-small cell lung cancer. CDR3 loop: CASSGTSGSNEQYF. The CDR3 nucleotides read TGCGCCAGCAGCGGTACTAGCGGGAGTAACGAGCAGTACTTC.